This TCR beta chain was recovered during a study of shared clonotypes between healthy human individuals. Study findings and constraints: Donors were few, which limited the genetic and exposure-history diversity represented.

Some 30,000 T cell genomes, or about 190 ng DNA, went into the sorted-subset replicate PCRs. TCRdb keeps only in-frame clones here, not all; method: immunoSEQ multiplex PCR. The sample has about 2.3 million clones; around 93% are singletons. The V end lost 3 bases, the J end lost 4 bases, and 16 bases lay between the germline ends. The CDR3 contains 15 residues. The germline V gene has CDR1 SGHNT and CDR2 YYREEE (reference sequence). Donors were healthy HIV-negative adults without recent acute infections or vaccinations. Details on this clone: What it binds is not known.

Sequencing used naive CD4+ T cells from PBMCs. The subset: CD45RA+ positively selected. The chain has TRBV5-4 and TRBJ1-2; D remains unclear. This receptor was taken from a man aged 18 to 30 in good health. Some clones in this sample may be carry-over from other donors' samples. This chain's CDR3 is CASSSSGPGSYGYTF. The CDR3 region has the DNA TGTGCCAGCAGCTCATCTGGGCCCGGGAGCTATGGCTACACCTTC.